This is a list of T cell receptor beta chains from one sample in a study of regulatory T cells in long-lasting Graves disease. TCRdb fed the multiplex PCR reads into MiXCR, producing one record per CDR3 protein. Of 400,000 to 550,000 distinct CDR3 sequences in the sample, approximately 15% were seen once. These records were also assigned to another study, of T cells in Graves' hyperthyroidism and ophthalmopathy.

The sample in question was peripheral blood mononuclear cells (PBMCs), obtained at new diagnosis, from a patient treated with antithyroid drugs. The receptor set was obtained from a woman in her thirties with Graves disease. Each CDR3 is given with its conserved first and last residue. A D gene is named only where the DNA matches it firmly. Rows may omit the clone size; those that give it use once, few, many or a size class.

TRBV2	-	13	TRBJ2-7	many	CASKKDSLYEQYF	TGTGCCAGCAAGAAGGACAGTCTCTACGAGCAGTACTTC
TRBV11-2	-	15	TRBJ1-2	many	CASRSGEGPNYGYTF	TGTGCCAGCAGGTCCGGGGAGGGACCTAACTATGGCTACACCTTC
TRBV30	TRBD2	17	TRBJ2-1	few	CAWSGGGRALSYNEQFF	TGTGCCTGGAGTGGGGGGGGGAGGGCCCTTTCCTACAATGAGCAGTTCTTC
TRBV2	TRBD2	15	TRBJ2-3	many	CASSPTSGSPDTQYF	TGTGCCAGCAGCCCGACTAGCGGGAGCCCAGATACGCAGTATTTT
TRBV27	TRBD2	17	TRBJ2-5	many	CASSRKGPGLAVETQYF	TGTGCCAGCAGCCGAAAAGGGCCGGGACTAGCGGTAGAGACCCAGTACTTC
TRBV28	TRBD2	17	TRBJ2-7	many	CATDLGGSGSRSGEQYF	TGTGCCACCGACCTGGGGGGTAGCGGGAGTAGGTCGGGGGAGCAGTACTTC
TRBV3-1	-	14	TRBJ2-5	many	CASSQVAEQETQYF	TGTGCCAGCAGCCAAGTAGCGGAACAAGAGACCCAGTACTTC
TRBV5-4	TRBD1	14	TRBJ1-4	few	CASSPGQGYEKLFF	TGTGCCAGCAGCCCCGGACAGGGGTATGAAAAACTGTTTTTT
TRBV7-3	-	15	TRBJ2-5	-	CASSQDVGARGTQYF	TGTGCCAGCAGCCAGGATGTGGGGGCTCGGGGGACCCAGTACTTC
TRBV29-1	-	12	TRBJ2-5	-	CSVADGQETQYF	TGCAGCGTGGCCGACGGCCAAGAGACCCAGTACTTC
TRBV5-1	-	16	TRBJ2-1	-	CASSLEAGFSYNEQFF	TGCGCCAGCAGCCTAGAAGCAGGTTTTTCCTACAATGAGCAGTTCTTC
TRBV7-9	-	13	TRBJ2-7	many	CASSFAGTYEQYF	TGTGCCAGCAGCTTTGCAGGTACCTACGAGCAGTACTTC
TRBV6-2/TRBV6-3	-	12	TRBJ2-7	-	CASGTRATEQYF	TGTGCGAGCGGCACCCGAGCAACCGAGCAGTACTTC
TRBV10-3	-	15	TRBJ1-2	-	CAISARRDGNYGYTF	TGTGCCATCAGTGCTCGTAGGGACGGGAACTATGGCTACACCTTC
TRBV20-1	-	14	TRBJ1-1	many	CSAESGLMDTEAFF	TGCAGTGCAGAATCAGGGCTTATGGACACTGAAGCTTTCTTT
TRBV5-1	-	17	TRBJ1-2	many	CASSLGSNYLQNYGYTF	TGCGCCAGCAGCTTAGGCAGCAACTACCTTCAGAACTATGGCTACACCTTC
TRBV6-1	-	8	TRBJ1-1	many	CASSSAFF	TGTGCCAGCAGCTCGGCTTTCTTT
TRBV24-1	TRBD1	18	TRBJ2-3	many	CATSETRGTGAYTDTQYF	TGTGCCACCAGTGAAACACGAGGGACAGGGGCGTATACAGATACGCAGTATTTT
TRBV12-3/TRBV12-4	-	12	TRBJ1-5	many	CASSFANQPQHF	TGTGCCAGCAGTTTCGCCAATCAGCCCCAGCATTTT
TRBV3-1	TRBD2	15	TRBJ2-1	many	CASSQVSSGNNEQFF	TGTGCCAGCAGCCAAGTGTCTAGCGGCAACAATGAGCAGTTCTTC
TRBV7-9	-	15	TRBJ2-7	few	CASSLWLGRAYEQYF	TGTGCCAGCTCCTTATGGTTAGGCAGAGCCTACGAGCAGTACTTC
TRBV19	TRBD1	15	TRBJ2-7	-	CASSIGTGGAYEQYF	TGTGCCAGTAGTATAGGGACAGGGGGCGCCTACGAGCAGTACTTC
TRBV6-2/TRBV6-3	-	16	TRBJ2-1	few	CASSYGGMSSYNEQFF	TGTGCCAGCAGTTACGGCGGGATGAGCTCCTACAATGAGCAGTTCTTC
TRBV7-2	-	15	TRBJ2-7	many	CASSISGTGSYEQYF	TGTGCCAGCAGCATATCCGGGACCGGGTCCTACGAGCAGTACTTC
TRBV2	-	13	TRBJ2-1	many	CASSEAVYNEQFF	TGTGCCAGCAGTGAAGCGGTATACAATGAGCAGTTCTTC
TRBV20-1	-	11	TRBJ1-1	many	CSGRGDTEAFF	TGCAGTGGCAGAGGCGACACTGAAGCTTTCTTT
TRBV13	TRBD2	15	TRBJ2-5	many	CASSPGTSGAETQYF	TGTGCCAGCAGCCCCGGGACTAGCGGGGCCGAGACCCAGTACTTC
TRBV27	TRBD2	14	TRBJ2-7	few	CASSLLAGIYEQYF	TGTGCCAGCAGTTTGTTAGCGGGGATCTACGAGCAGTACTTC
TRBV5-1	TRBD1	18	TRBJ2-1	many	CASSFGQGVSGTYNEQFF	TGCGCCAGCAGCTTTGGACAGGGGGTCAGCGGCACCTACAATGAGCAGTTCTTC
TRBV28	TRBD1	16	TRBJ1-3	many	CASSQLGQGSGNTIYF	TGTGCCAGCAGTCAATTGGGACAGGGCTCTGGAAACACCATATATTTT
TRBV10-1	-	12	TRBJ2-2	few	CASSDFTGELFF	TGCGCCAGCAGTGACTTCACCGGGGAGCTGTTTTTT
TRBV27	TRBD1	15	TRBJ2-2	-	CASSRDRGLAGELFF	TGTGCCAGCAGCCGGGACAGGGGGCTAGCCGGGGAGCTGTTTTTT
TRBV24-1	TRBD2	19	TRBJ2-1	few	CATSDPPRTSGSSYNEQFF	TGTGCCACCAGTGATCCTCCGCGGACTAGCGGGAGCTCCTACAATGAGCAGTTCTTC
TRBV6-1	-	14	TRBJ2-7	few	CASSEAGSFYEQYF	TGTGCCAGCAGTGAGGCGGGGTCTTTCTACGAGCAGTACTTC
TRBV19	TRBD2	18	TRBJ2-7	few	CASSIVASGGLRAYEQYF	TGTGCCAGTAGTATTGTCGCTAGCGGGGGACTACGGGCGTACGAGCAGTACTTC
TRBV19	TRBD2	16	TRBJ2-7	-	CASSSAGGDGTYEQYF	TGTGCCAGTAGTTCTGCGGGAGGGGACGGGACCTACGAGCAGTACTTC
TRBV5-4	-	15	TRBJ2-7	few	CASSFVQGGYYEQYF	TGTGCCAGCAGCTTCGTACAAGGGGGGTACTACGAGCAGTACTTC
TRBV11-1	TRBD1	15	TRBJ2-1	many	CASSSSGTAYNEQFF	TGTGCCAGCAGCTCCTCCGGGACAGCGTACAATGAGCAGTTCTTC
TRBV6-1	-	12	TRBJ2-7	many	CAGETLPYEQYF	TGTGCCGGGGAAACACTCCCCTACGAGCAGTACTTC
TRBV5-1	-	14	TRBJ1-5	few	CASSLTGKGQPQHF	TGCGCCAGCAGCTTGACAGGGAAAGGTCAGCCCCAGCATTTT
TRBV6-1	TRBD1	14	TRBJ1-2	-	CASISGTGWDGYTF	TGTGCCAGCATTTCCGGGACAGGGTGGGATGGCTACACCTTC
TRBV6-2/TRBV6-3	-	15	TRBJ2-1	-	CASSESGPPYNEQFF	TGTGCCAGCAGTGAAAGCGGGCCACCCTACAATGAGCAGTTCTTC
TRBV6-2/TRBV6-3	TRBD2	13	TRBJ2-5	many	CASTRTSGETQYF	TGTGCCAGCACCCGGACTAGCGGAGAGACCCAGTACTTC
TRBV7-7	TRBD2	15	TRBJ2-7	many	CASSPGSGKRDEQYF	TGTGCCAGCAGCCCCGGGAGCGGGAAGAGGGACGAGCAGTACTTC
TRBV12-3/TRBV12-4	TRBD1	15	TRBJ1-1	many	CASTDEWTGYTKAFF	TGTGCCAGCACTGACGAGTGGACAGGCTACACTAAAGCTTTCTTT
TRBV30	TRBD2	18	TRBJ2-1	many	CAWRTIWTSGTSQPGQFF	TGTGCCTGGAGGACTATCTGGACTAGCGGGACGTCCCAGCCAGGGCAGTTCTTC
TRBV12-5	-	14	TRBJ1-2	few	CASGLAPDAFGYTF	TGTGCTAGTGGTTTGGCCCCGGACGCCTTCGGCTACACCTTC
TRBV20-1	TRBD2	15	TRBJ2-1	many	CSARVLAGVAHEQFF	TGCAGTGCTAGGGTGCTAGCGGGAGTCGCCCATGAGCAGTTCTTC
TRBV20-1	TRBD2	13	TRBJ2-1	many	CSARRAGRNEQFF	TGCAGTGCTAGGCGAGCGGGACGCAATGAGCAGTTCTTC
TRBV6-2/TRBV6-3	TRBD2	15	TRBJ2-1	-	CASSDTGGSGNEQFF	TGTGCCAGCAGTGACACCGGCGGGAGTGGAAATGAGCAGTTCTTC
TRBV7-9	TRBD1	14	TRBJ1-1	few	CASSLAQGVTEAFF	TGTGCCAGCAGCTTAGCACAGGGGGTCACTGAAGCTTTCTTT